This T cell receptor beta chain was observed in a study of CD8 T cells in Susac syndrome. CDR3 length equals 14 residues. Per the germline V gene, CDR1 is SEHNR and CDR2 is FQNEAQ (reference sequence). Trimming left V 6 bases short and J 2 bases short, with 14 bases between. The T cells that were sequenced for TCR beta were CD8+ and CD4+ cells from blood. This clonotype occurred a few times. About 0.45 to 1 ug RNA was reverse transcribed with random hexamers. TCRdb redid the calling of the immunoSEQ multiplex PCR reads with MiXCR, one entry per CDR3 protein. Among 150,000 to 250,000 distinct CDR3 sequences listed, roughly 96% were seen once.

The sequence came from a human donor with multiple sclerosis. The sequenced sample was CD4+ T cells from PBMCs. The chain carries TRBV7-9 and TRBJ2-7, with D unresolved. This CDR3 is CASSPTVSPYEQYF. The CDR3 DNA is TGTGCCAGCAGTCCCACGGTATCTCCCTACGAGCAGTACTTC.